The 27 T cell receptor beta chains below come from one sample, sequenced in a study of cytomegalovirus exposure and HLA in healthy donors. PCR amplification relied on 60 Vbeta primers (plus 13 Jbeta primers). The protocol was immunoSEQ multiplex PCR, while the TCRdb copy is restricted to in-frame clones and leaves out a portion. This repertoire shows about 120,000 clones, around 77% found once; its top ten account for approximately 11%. Sample: PBMCs. These receptors all come from a man aged 35 to 55 in good health and CMV-seropositive.

In this sample, this clone turned up once. The V call is TRBV30, the J call TRBJ2-5, with 7 nucleotides matching TRBD2. Germline V gene lookup returns CDR1 GTSNPN and CDR2 SVGIG (reference sequence). The length of the CDR3 is 15 residues. J gave up 4 bases and V 4 bases, and 12 bases lay outside the gene matches. The CDR3 nucleotides are TGTGCCTGGATCCCTAGGTGGGGGGGACGAGAGACCCAGTACTTC. Translating gives CAWIPRWGGRETQYF.

The chain has TRBV14 and TRBJ2-7; D is perhaps TRBD1 (5 bases). This CDR3 spans 15 amino acids. Trimming pared 0 bases from V and 7 bases from J, leaving 16 bases between. Germline CDR1 and CDR2: SGHDN and FVKESK. The CDR3: CASSQDRGHLGEQYF. CDR3 sequence (DNA): TGTGCCAGCAGCCAAGACAGAGGACACCTAGGGGAGCAGTACTTC.

The rearrangement joins TRBV2 to TRBJ2-5; possible D gene TRBD2, 5 bases. CDR1 is SNHLY and CDR2 is FYNNEI in the germline V gene. Trimming took 6 bases from V and 5 from J, leaving 22 bases between them. This CDR3 is 16 amino acids long. CDR3 loop: CASRDRTLRVGETQYF. The CDR3 DNA reads TGTGCCAGCAGGGACCGGACTCTTCGGGTAGGGGAGACCCAGTACTTC.

Here the CDR3 reads CASSESGGRTLNQPQHF. CDR3 DNA sequence: TGTGCCAGCAGTGAGAGCGGGGGTCGGACCCTCAATCAGCCCCAGCATTTT. This rearrangement joins TRBV2 to TRBJ1-5; perhaps TRBD1 as D (5 bases). CDR3 length equals 17 residues. Trimming shortened V by 3 bases and J by 3 bases, and 18 bases separated the two germline ends. In germline, CDR1 is SNHLY, CDR2 FYNNEI.

The rearrangement links TRBV27 to TRBJ1-1; 8 bases fit TRBD1. With 0 bases clipped from V and 7 bases from J, the junction kept 4 bases outside the gene matches. The germline gives CDR1 MNHEY, CDR2 SMNVEV (reference sequence). The CDR3 runs to 14 residues. The CDR3 sequence: CASSLSSTGDEAFF. The CDR3 nucleotides are TGTGCCAGCAGTTTATCGTCGACAGGGGATGAAGCTTTCTTT.

The chain employs TRBV11-2 and TRBJ1-1; possibly TRBD1 for D (5 bases). The CDR3 spans 18 residues. CDR1 SGHAT and CDR2 FQNNGV come from the germline V gene. V lost 1 base and J 3 bases, leaving 21 bases between the germline ends. CDR3 in amino acids: CASSLGLAPGLGDTEAFF. The CDR3 DNA sequence: TGTGCCAGCAGCTTAGGACTAGCACCGGGCCTAGGGGACACTGAAGCTTTCTTT.

The J gene is TRBJ2-7, the V gene TRBV5-1; 8 bases map to TRBD2. The CDR3 length is 15 residues. The germline CDR1 and CDR2 sequences are SGHRS and YFSETQ. V shed 3 bases, J shed 3 bases, and the junction held 8 bases outside the gene matches. CDR3 protein: CASSSLAGTGYEQYF. Here the CDR3 DNA reads TGCGCCAGCAGCTCCTTAGCGGGAACAGGCTACGAGCAGTACTTC.

The chain joins TRBV6-1 to TRBJ1-1; 9 bases are a match to TRBD1. The junction had 2 bases not matched to a gene; V was cut back by 5 bases and J by 1 base. CDR3 size: 14 residues. Germline V gene lookup returns CDR1 MNHNS and CDR2 SASEGT. The CDR3 here is CASSRQGENTEAFF. The CDR3 DNA is TGTGCCAGCAGTCGACAGGGGGAGAACACTGAAGCTTTCTTT.

J is TRBJ1-6 and V is TRBV6-5; 8 bases match TRBD1. Germline V gene sequence: CDR1 MNHEY, CDR2 SVGAGI. CDR3 length: 16 residues. Losses at the gene ends were 2 bases for V and 5 bases for J; bases not matched to a gene: 5. The CDR3, as DNA: TGTGCCAGCAGTTACGGGGTGACAGGGGATAATTCACCCCTCCACTTT. It translates to CASSYGVTGDNSPLHF.

The chain uses TRBV19 and TRBJ2-2; D is possibly TRBD2 (5 bases). Trimming took 7 bases from V and 2 from J, leaving 23 bases between them. The CDR3 runs to 18 residues. Germline lookup yields CDR1 LNHDA and CDR2 SQIVND (reference sequence). The CDR3 region has the DNA TGTGCCAGTACCTATAGAGTATTAATGACGGGAAACACCGGGGAGCTGTTTTTT. Amino acids: CASTYRVLMTGNTGELFF.

V is TRBV27 and J is TRBJ2-5, with D maybe TRBD2 (6 bases). In germline, CDR1 is MNHEY, CDR2 SMNVEV (reference sequence). The ends were cut back, 6 bases at V and 0 bases at J, with 8 bases in the middle. The CDR3 has 13 residues. CDR3: CASRRLDQETQYF. In DNA form, the CDR3 reads TGTGCCAGCAGAAGACTAGACCAAGAGACCCAGTACTTC.

This clone was counted only a few times. V is TRBV28 and J is TRBJ1-1, with D tentatively TRBD1 (5 bases). Germline assignment: CDR1 MDHEN and CDR2 SYDVKM. The CDR3 length is 16 residues. V lost 5 bases, J lost 1 base, and 17 bases lay in between. The CDR3 sequence: CASSRQTVRTNTEAFF. The DNA for the CDR3 is TGTGCCAGCAGTAGACAGACAGTACGTACGAACACTGAAGCTTTCTTT.

This clone was counted a few times. The V and J genes are TRBV28 and TRBJ1-6; no definite D call. Germline-derived CDR1 and CDR2 are MDHEN and SYDVKM. V was pared by 3 bases and J by 9 bases, with 9 bases between. The CDR3 is 13 amino acids. CDR3 bases: TGTGCCAGCAGTTTGCGGGCAACTTCACCCCTCCACTTT. Translating it yields CASSLRATSPLHF.

The chain has TRBV14 and TRBJ1-1; 11 bases are a match to TRBD1. J lost 7 bases, V lost 2 bases, and 6 bases had no gene match. Germline assignment: CDR1 SGHDN and CDR2 FVKESK. CDR3 length equals 15 residues. As DNA, the CDR3 is TGTGCCAGCAGCCAACCGGACAGGGGGCTGGTTGAAGCTTTCTTT. Its protein product is CASSQPDRGLVEAFF.

The chain recombines TRBV19 with TRBJ1-1; D is possibly TRBD1 (6 bases). There are 12 residues in the CDR3. Germline CDR1 reads LNHDA; CDR2 reads SQIVND (reference sequence). Trimming stripped 10 bases from V and 2 bases from J, with 11 bases between. The CDR3 nucleotides read TGTGCCACCGTCAGGGGAAACACTGAAGCTTTCTTT. The encoded protein is CATVRGNTEAFF.

The genes are TRBV6-1 and TRBJ1-1; unclear D gene. V was trimmed by 6 bases and J by 2 bases, leaving 7 bases between them. The CDR3 length is 12 residues. Germline V CDR1 and CDR2: MNHNS, SASEGT. Written as DNA, the CDR3 is TGTGCCAGCAGCGGGAGAAACACTGAAGCTTTCTTT. Translation gives CASSGRNTEAFF.

The chain uses TRBV5-1 and TRBJ2-5, with 7 bases identical to TRBD1. CDR1 and CDR2 (germline): SGHRS, YFSETQ. CDR3 size: 14 residues. With 4 bases clipped from V and 5 bases from J, the junction kept 8 bases outside the gene matches. This CDR3 is CASSTRNRGETQYF. Here the CDR3 DNA reads TGCGCCAGCAGCACCCGTAACAGGGGCGAGACCCAGTACTTC. Looking up the rest from reference TRBV5-1 and TRBJ2-5 gives the full variable domain: KAGVTQTPRYLIKTRGQQVTLSCSPISGHRSVSWYQQTPGQGLQFLFEYFSETQRNKGNFPGRFSGRQFSNSRSEMNVSTLELGDSALYLCASSTRNRGETQYFGPGTRLLVL.

Remarks on this clone: Relative to the germline gene, one junction end is altered; a read error may explain this. The chain carries TRBV5-4 and TRBJ2-6, with a possible D match to TRBD1 (5 bases). The CDR3 loop spans 16 amino acids. CDR1 is SGHNT and CDR2 is YYREEE in the germline V gene (reference sequence). CDR3 sequence: CASSQNKRSGANGLTF. The CDR3 DNA reads TGTGCCAGCTCACAGAACAAAAGGTCTGGGGCCAACGGCCTGACTTTC.

The V call is TRBV4-1, the J call TRBJ2-7, with 10 bases lining up with TRBD1. V trimming: 1 base; J trimming: 6 bases; junction bases outside the gene matches: 9. CDR1 MGHRA and CDR2 YSYEKL come from the germline V gene. There are 16 residues in the CDR3. This chain's CDR3 is CASSQVVGTGEIEQYF. The CDR3 region has the DNA TGCGCCAGCAGCCAAGTCGTTGGGACAGGGGAGATCGAGCAGTACTTC.

This chain joins TRBV28 and TRBJ2-3; 8 nucleotides match TRBD2. CDR1 is MDHEN, CDR2 SYDVKM, per germline. This CDR3 region has 15 residues. Losses at the gene ends were 9 bases for V and 2 bases for J; bases not matched to a gene: 10. The CDR3 sequence: CASVTGGPYTDTQYF. The CDR3, as DNA: TGTGCCAGTGTAACGGGGGGGCCTTACACAGATACGCAGTATTTT.

The chain combines TRBV5-6 with TRBJ1-6; unclear D gene. Germline V CDR1 and CDR2: SGHDT, YYEEEE. The CDR3 is 14 amino acids. V was trimmed by 4 bases and J by 10 bases, leaving 15 bases between them. The CDR3 is CASSPPGFGSPLHF. As DNA, the CDR3 is TGTGCCAGCAGCCCTCCAGGTTTCGGCTCACCCCTCCACTTT.

This chain uses TRBV27 with TRBJ1-3, with D perhaps TRBD1 (5 bases). This CDR3 has 15 amino acids. Germline V gene lookup returns CDR1 MNHEY and CDR2 SMNVEV (reference sequence). The V and J ends lost 2 bases and 4 bases respectively, with 12 bases between them. CDR3 DNA: TGTGCCAGCAGTTTACAGGGTCTGGGAGGAAACACCATATATTTT. It translates to CASSLQGLGGNTIYF.

With regard to this clone: The germline gene is not matched at one end of the junction; a read error may be the cause. The V call is TRBV5-6, the J call TRBJ2-7; tentatively, D is TRBD1 or TRBD2 (5 bases each). The CDR3 extends over 14 amino acids. Per the germline V gene, CDR1 is SGHDT and CDR2 is YYEEEE. The CDR3 loop is CASGLGPRDYEQYF. The CDR3, as DNA: TGTGCCAGCGGCTTGGGACCCCGGGACTACGAGCAGTACTTC.

The gene calls are TRBV5-1 and TRBJ2-1; possibly TRBD1 for D (5 bases). Trimming left V 0 bases short and J 7 bases short, with 14 bases between. Germline lookup yields CDR1 SGHRS and CDR2 YFSETQ. The length of the CDR3 is 15 residues. The CDR3 is CASSLGSGLRNEQFF. CDR3 nucleotide sequence: TGCGCCAGCAGCTTGGGGTCAGGGTTACGGAATGAGCAGTTCTTC.

This clone was detected a few times. The CDR3 region is CASSLGQPSTDTQYF. The CDR3 nucleotides read TGTGCCAGCAGCTTAGGACAGCCTAGCACAGATACGCAGTATTTT. This sequence joins TRBV7-9 and TRBJ2-3, with D possibly TRBD1 on 5 matching bases. This CDR3 is built from 15 residues. Germline CDR1 SEHNR, CDR2 FQNEAQ (reference sequence). V lost 1 base, J lost 0 bases, and 8 bases lay in between.

This clone occurred a few times. The gene calls are TRBV28 and TRBJ2-5, with 9 bases aligning to TRBD2. From germline, CDR1 is MDHEN and CDR2 SYDVKM. The CDR3 has 17 amino acids. V was pared by 2 bases and J by 1 base, with 8 bases of the junction left unmatched. The CDR3 region is CASSLTGGGAGQETQYF. CDR3 coding DNA: TGTGCCAGCAGTTTAACCGGCGGGGGGGCAGGCCAAGAGACCCAGTACTTC.

This clone has only one observation. The gene calls are TRBV6-6 and TRBJ2-3; no reliable D call. This CDR3 is 14 amino acids long. Trimming left V 8 bases short and J 0 bases short, with 12 bases between. Germline lookup yields CDR1 MNHNY and CDR2 SVGAGI (reference sequence). CDR3 residues: CASLDAASTDTQYF. DNA for the CDR3: TGTGCCAGCCTAGACGCGGCCAGCACAGATACGCAGTATTTT.